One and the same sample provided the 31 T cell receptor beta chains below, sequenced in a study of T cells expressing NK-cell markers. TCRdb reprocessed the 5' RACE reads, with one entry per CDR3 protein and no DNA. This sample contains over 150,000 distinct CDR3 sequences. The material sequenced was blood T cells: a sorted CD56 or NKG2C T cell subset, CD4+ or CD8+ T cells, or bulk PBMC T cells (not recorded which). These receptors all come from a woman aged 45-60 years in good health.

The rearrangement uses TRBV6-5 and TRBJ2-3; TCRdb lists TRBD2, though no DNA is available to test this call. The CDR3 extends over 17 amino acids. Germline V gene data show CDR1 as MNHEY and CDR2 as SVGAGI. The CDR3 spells CASSYSASGSVTDTQYF.

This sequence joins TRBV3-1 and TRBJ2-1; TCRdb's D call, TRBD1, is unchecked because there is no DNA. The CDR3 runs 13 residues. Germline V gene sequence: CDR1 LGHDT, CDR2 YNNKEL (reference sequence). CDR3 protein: CASSQDRSGAEFF.

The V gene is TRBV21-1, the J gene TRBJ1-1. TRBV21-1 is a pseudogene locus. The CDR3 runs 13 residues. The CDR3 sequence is CASSKGRGTEAFF.

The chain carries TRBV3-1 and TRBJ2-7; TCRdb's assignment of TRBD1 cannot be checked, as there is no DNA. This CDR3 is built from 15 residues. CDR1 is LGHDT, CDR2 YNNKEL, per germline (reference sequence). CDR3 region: CASSPDSSVSYEQYF.

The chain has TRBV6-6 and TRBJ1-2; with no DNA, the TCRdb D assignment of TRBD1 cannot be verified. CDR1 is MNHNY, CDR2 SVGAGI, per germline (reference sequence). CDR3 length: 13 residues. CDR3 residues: CASRKTGGGGYTF.

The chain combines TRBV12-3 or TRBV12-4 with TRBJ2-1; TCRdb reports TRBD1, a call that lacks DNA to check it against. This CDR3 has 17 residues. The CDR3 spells CASSPGRGTSSYNEQFF.

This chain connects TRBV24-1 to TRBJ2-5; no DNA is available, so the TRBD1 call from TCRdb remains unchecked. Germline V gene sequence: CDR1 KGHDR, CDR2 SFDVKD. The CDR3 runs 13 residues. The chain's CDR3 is CATQDRGGETQYF.

The CDR3 loop reads CASSVLAESYEQYF. The rearrangement uses TRBV25-1 and TRBJ2-7; without DNA, the TCRdb call of TRBD2 cannot be checked. The CDR3 length is 14 residues. From germline, CDR1 is MGHDK and CDR2 SYGVNS.

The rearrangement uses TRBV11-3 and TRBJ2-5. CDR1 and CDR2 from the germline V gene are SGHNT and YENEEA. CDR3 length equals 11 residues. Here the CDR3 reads CASSTQETQYF.

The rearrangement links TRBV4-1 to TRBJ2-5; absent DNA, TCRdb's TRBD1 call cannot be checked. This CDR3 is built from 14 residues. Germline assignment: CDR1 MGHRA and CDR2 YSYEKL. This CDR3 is CASSHRDRGETQYF.

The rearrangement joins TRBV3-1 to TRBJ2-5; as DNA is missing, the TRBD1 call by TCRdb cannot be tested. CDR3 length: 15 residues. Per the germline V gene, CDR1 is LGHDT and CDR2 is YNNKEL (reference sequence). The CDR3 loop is CASSHEIGTGETQYF.

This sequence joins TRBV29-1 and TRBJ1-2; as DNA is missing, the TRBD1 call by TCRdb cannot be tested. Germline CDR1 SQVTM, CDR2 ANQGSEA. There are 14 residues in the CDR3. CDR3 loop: CSVSGSDAPYGYTF.

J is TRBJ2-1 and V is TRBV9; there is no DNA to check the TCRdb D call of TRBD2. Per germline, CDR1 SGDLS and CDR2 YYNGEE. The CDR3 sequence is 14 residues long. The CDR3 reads CASSVALAGGEQFF.

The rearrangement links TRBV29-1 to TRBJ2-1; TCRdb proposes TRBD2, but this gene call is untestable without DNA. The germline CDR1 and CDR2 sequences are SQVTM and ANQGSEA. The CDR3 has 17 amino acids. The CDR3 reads CSVDGAVGGLAGNEQFF.

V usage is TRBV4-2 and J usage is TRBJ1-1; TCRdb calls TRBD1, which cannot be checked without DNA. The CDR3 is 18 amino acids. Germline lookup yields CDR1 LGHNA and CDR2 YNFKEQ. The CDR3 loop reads CASSQGLGTGGEDTEAFF.

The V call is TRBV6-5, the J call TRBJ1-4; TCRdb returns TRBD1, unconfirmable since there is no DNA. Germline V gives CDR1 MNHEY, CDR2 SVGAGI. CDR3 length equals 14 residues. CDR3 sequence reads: CATARYRNGEKLFF.

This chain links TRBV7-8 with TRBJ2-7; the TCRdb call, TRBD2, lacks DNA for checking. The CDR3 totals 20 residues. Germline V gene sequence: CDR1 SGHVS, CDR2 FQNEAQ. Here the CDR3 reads CASSLAPVTSGRVFGAEQYF. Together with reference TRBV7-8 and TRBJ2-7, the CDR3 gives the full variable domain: GAGVSQSPRYKVAKRGQDVALRCDPISGHVSLFWYQQALGQGPEFLTYFQNEAQLDKSGLPSDRFFAERPEGSVSTLKIQRTQQEDSAVYLCASSLAPVTSGRVFGAEQYFGPGTRLTVT.

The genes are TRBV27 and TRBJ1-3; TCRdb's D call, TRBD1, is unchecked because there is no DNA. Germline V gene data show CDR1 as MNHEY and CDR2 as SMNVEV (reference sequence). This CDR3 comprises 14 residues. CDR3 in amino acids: CASSQGASGNTIYF.

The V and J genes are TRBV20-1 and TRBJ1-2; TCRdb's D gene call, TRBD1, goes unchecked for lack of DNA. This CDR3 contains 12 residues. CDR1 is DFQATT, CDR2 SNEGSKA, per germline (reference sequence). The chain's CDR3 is CSARAINYGYTF.

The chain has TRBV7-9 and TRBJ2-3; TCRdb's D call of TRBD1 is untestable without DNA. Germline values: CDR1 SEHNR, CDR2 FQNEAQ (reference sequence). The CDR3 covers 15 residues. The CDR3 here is CASRTHKGVRDTQYF.

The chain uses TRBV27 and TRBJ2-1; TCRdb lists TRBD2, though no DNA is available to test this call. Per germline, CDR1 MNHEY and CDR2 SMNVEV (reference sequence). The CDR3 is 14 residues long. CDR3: CASTIGGAGGEQFF.

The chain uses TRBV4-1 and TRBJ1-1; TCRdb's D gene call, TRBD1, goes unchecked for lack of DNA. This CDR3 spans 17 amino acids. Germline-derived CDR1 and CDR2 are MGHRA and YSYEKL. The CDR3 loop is CASSQAGTGTYHTEAFF.

The CDR3 spells CASSLPSTGPSEQFF. The J gene is TRBJ2-1, the V gene TRBV11-3; the D call from TCRdb, TRBD1, cannot be confirmed without DNA. This CDR3 contains 15 residues. In germline, CDR1 is SGHNT, CDR2 YENEEA. Looking up the rest from reference TRBV11-3 and TRBJ2-1 gives the full variable domain: EAGVVQSPRYKIIEKKQPVAFWCNPISGHNTLYWYLQNLGQGPELLIRYENEEAVDDSQLPKDRFSAERLKGVDSTLKIQPAELGDSAVYLCASSLPSTGPSEQFFGPGTRLTVL.

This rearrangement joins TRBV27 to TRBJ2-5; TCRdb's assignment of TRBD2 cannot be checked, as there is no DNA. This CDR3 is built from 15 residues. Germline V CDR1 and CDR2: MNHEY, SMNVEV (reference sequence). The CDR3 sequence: CASSSLAGEEETQYF.

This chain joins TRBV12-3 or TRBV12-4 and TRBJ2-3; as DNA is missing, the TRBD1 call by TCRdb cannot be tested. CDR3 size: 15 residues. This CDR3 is CASSFRVMLADTQYF.

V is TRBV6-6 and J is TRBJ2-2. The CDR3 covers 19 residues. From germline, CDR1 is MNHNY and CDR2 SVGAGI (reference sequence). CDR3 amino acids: CASSFTFSSGPPNTGELFF.

The CDR3 reads CASSLGSPEDIQYF. V is TRBV5-1 and J is TRBJ2-4; the TCRdb call, TRBD1, lacks DNA for checking. The CDR3 loop spans 14 amino acids. Germline V lookup: CDR1 SGHRS, CDR2 YFSETQ.

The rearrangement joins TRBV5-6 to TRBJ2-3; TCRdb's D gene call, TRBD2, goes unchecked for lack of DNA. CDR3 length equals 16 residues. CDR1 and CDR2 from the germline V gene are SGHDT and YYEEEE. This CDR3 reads CASSEQSSGRTDTQYF.

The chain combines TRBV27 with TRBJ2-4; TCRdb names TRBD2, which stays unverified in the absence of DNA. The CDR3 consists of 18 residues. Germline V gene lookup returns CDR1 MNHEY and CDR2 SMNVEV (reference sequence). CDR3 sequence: CASSPSPKAGGVKNIQYF.

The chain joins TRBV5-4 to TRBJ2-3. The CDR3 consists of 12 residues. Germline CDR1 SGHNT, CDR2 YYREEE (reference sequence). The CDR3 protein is CASSWDEYTQYF.

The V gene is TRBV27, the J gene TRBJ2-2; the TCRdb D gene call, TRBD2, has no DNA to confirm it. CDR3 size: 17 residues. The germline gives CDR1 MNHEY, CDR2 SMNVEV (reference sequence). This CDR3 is CASSFLLVGGDTGELFF.